This entry describes one T cell receptor (beta chain). Trimming took 3 bases from V and 5 from J, leaving 14 bases between them. This CDR3 region has 15 residues. Looked up from germline, CDR1 is MDHEN and CDR2 is SYDVKM. Time point described: peripheral blood 6 weeks after treatment start. Patients were living with locally advanced or metastatic urothelial carcinoma. Between 1 and 8 samples per patient were obtained, pretreatment and on-treatment. These data come from a study of PD-L1 blockade in urothelial cancer. Study at large: Blood was analyzed 3 weeks (second dose) and 6 weeks after treatment start.

Libraries were prepared by immunoSEQ multiplex PCR; TCRdb keeps only in-frame clonotypes and omits some of them. This repertoire shows more than 35,000 clones, about four fifths found once; its top ten account for around 14%. Sequenced material: PBMCs, taken around atezolizumab (anti-PD-L1) treatment. The source of this sequence is a man between 60 and 75 years old with urothelial cancer. The chain is built from TRBV28 and TRBJ1-5, with a weak D call TRBD1 (5 bases). This CDR3 reads CASSLSDSVYQPQHF. CDR3 nucleotide sequence: TGTGCCAGCAGTTTGTCCGACAGCGTCTATCAGCCCCAGCATTTT.